This T cell receptor (beta chain) was captured in a study of metastatic and nonmetastatic thyroid tumors. Overall study context: Repertoire data that came from the blood and tumor or nodule tissue of malignant and benign thyroid patients were compared.

Study observations and caveats: Versus benign nodules, malignant thyroid tumors reportedly had significantly higher TCR beta diversity, in blood and tumor.

The sample holds many counts of this clone. Its target is not known. Treatment of any kind had been given to no patient before thyroid surgery. Per germline, CDR1 SGHVS and CDR2 FQNEAQ. V lost 0 bases and J lost 1; bases outside the gene matches: 8. The CDR3 has 17 amino acids. Per the authors' pipeline: The study's classifier, a distant-metastasis tool for papillary thyroid cancer, was built using CDR3 differences across clinicopathological groups. TCRdb re-called clones from the PCR reads using MiXCR. These V and J calls are TCRdb output, not the study's own analysis. The table records 20,000 to 25,000 clones, over 9.5% of them present only once.

The chain combines TRBV7-8 with TRBJ1-1; 7 nucleotides match TRBD1. The TCR sequence derives from a female donor with papillary thyroid cancer or a benign thyroid nodule (not recorded which). Some clones in this sample may be carry-over from other donors' samples. Material for sequencing was blood. The CDR3 here is CASSLAVRGGSNTEAFF. The DNA for the CDR3 is TGTGCCAGCAGCTTAGCAGTTAGAGGGGGCTCGAACACTGAAGCTTTCTTT.